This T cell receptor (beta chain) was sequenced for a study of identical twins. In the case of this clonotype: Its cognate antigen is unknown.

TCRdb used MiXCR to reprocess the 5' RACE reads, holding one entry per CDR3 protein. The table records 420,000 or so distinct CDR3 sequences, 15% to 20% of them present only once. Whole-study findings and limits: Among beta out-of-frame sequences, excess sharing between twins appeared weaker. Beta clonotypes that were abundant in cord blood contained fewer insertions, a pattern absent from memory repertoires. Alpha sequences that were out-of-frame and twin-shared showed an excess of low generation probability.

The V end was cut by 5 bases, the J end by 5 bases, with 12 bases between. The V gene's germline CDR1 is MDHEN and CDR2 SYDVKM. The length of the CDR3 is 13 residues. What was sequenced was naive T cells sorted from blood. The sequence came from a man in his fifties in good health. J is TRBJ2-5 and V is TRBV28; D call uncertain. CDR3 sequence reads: CASSPLIRETQYF. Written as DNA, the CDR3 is TGTGCCAGCAGTCCATTAATTAGGGAGACCCAGTACTTC.